Here is one T cell receptor (beta chain) with its context. These data are taken from a study of blood T cell repertoires in COVID-19. Study details: Sources were T cells, B-cell-depleted T cells, or PBMCs; the material itself was cDNA or gDNA.

This table comes from immunoSEQ multiplex PCR, and its TCRdb copy is limited to in-frame clones, with some not included. The sample carries around 60,000 clones, about 88% recorded once. V shed 5 bases and J 7 bases; nucleotides not matched to a gene: 10. This CDR3 is built from 14 residues. Looked up from germline, CDR1 is MNHEY and CDR2 is SVGEGT. The source of this sequence is a man aged 65 to 85 with acute or convalescent COVID-19. This rearrangement joins TRBV6-2 or TRBV6-3 to TRBJ1-1, with TRBD1 matching 7 bases. The sequenced sample was peripheral blood. Written as DNA, the CDR3 is TGTGCCAGCAGTCCCTTGACAGGGAGGCTTGAAGCTTTCTTT. The encoded protein is CASSPLTGRLEAFF.